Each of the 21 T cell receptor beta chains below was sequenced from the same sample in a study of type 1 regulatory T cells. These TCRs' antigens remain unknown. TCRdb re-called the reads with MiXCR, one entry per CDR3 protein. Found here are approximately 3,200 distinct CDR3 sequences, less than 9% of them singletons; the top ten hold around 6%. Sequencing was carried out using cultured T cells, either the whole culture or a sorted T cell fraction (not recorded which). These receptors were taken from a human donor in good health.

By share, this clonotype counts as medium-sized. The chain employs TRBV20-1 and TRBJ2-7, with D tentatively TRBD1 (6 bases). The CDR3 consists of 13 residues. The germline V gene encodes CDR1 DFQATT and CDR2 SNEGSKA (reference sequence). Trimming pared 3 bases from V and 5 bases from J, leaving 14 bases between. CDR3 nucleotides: TGCAGTGCTAGCCGGGACATAGGCCACGAGCAGTACTTC. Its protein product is CSASRDIGHEQYF.

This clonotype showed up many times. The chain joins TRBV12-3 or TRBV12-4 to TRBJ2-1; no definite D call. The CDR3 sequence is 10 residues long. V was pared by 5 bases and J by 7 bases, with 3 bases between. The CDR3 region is CASSINEQFF. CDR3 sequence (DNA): TGTGCCAGCAGTATAAATGAGCAGTTCTTC.

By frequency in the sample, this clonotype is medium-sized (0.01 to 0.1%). The CDR3 sequence is CASSLGGGVGEQYF. The CDR3 nucleotides are TGTGCCAGCAGCTTAGGCGGGGGGGTCGGGGAGCAGTACTTC. This rearrangement joins TRBV11-2 to TRBJ2-7; 9 positions agree with TRBD2. The junction had 5 bases not matched to a gene; V was cut back by 1 base and J by 7 bases. This CDR3 is 14 amino acids long. Germline-derived CDR1 and CDR2 are SGHAT and FQNNGV.

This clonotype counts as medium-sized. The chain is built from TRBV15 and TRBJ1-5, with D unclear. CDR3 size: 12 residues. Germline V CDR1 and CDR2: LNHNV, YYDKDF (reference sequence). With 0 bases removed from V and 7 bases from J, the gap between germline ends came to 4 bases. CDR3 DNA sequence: TGTGCCACCAGCAGAGATCAGCAGCCCCAGCATTTT. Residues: CATSRDQQPQHF. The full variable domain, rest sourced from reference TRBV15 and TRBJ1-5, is DAMVIQNPRYQVTQFGKPVTLSCSQTLNHNVMYWYQQKSSQAPKLLFHYYDKDFNNEADTPDNFQSRRPNTSFCFLDIRSPGLGDTAMYLCATSRDQQPQHFGDGTRLSIL.

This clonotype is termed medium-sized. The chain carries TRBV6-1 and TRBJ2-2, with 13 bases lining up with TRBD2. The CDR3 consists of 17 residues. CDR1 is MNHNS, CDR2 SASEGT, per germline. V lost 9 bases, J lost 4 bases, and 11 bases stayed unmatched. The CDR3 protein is CASKEGTSGKGTGELFF. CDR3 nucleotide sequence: TGTGCCAGTAAAGAAGGGACTAGCGGGAAGGGCACCGGGGAGCTGTTTTTT.

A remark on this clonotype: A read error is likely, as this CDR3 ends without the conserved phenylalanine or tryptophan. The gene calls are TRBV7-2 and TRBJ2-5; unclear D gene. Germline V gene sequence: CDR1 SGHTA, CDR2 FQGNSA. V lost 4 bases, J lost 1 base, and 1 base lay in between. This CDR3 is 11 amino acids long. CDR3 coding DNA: TGTGCCAGCAGCTCCCAAGAGACCCAGTACCTC. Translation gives CASSSQETQYL.

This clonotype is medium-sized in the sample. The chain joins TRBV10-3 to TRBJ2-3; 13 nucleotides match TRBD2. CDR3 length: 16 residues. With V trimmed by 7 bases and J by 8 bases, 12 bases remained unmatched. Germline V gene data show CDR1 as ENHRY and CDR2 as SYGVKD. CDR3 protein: CAITSGLAGSSGTQYF. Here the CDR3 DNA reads TGTGCCATCACCTCGGGACTAGCGGGAAGTAGCGGTACGCAGTATTTT.

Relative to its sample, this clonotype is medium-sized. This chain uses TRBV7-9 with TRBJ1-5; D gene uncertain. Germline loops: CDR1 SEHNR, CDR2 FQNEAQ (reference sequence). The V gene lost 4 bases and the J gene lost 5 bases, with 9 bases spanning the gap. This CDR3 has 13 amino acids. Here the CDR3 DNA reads TGTGCCAGCAGCTCGCAAGCAGATCAGCCCCAGCATTTT. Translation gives CASSSQADQPQHF. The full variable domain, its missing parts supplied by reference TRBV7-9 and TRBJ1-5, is DTGVSQNPRHKITKRGQNVTFRCDPISEHNRLYWYRQTLGQGPEFLTYFQNEAQLEKSRLLSDRFSAERPKGSFSTLEIQRTEQGDSAMYLCASSSQADQPQHFGDGTRLSIL.

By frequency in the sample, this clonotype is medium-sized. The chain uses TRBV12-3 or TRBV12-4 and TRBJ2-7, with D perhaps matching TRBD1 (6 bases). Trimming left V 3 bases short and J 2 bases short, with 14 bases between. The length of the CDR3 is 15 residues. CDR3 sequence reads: CASSLSGTPPYEQYF. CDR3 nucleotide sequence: TGTGCCAGCAGTTTGTCCGGGACACCACCCTACGAGCAGTACTTC.

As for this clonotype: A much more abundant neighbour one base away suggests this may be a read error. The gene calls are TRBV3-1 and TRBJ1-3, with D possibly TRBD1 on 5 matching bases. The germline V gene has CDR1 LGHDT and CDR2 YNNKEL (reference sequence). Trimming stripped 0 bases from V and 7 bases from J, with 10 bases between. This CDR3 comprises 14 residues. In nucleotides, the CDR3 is TGTGCCAGCAGCCAAGATCCGGGGGTGAACACCATATATTTT. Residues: CASSQDPGVNTIYF.

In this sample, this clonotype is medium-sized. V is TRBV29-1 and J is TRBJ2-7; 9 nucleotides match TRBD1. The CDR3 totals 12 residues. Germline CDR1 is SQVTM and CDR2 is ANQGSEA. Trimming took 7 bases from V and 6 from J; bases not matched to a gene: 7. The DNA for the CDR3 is TGCAGCGGGGGGGACAGGGATATCGAGCAGTACTTC. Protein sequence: CSGGDRDIEQYF.

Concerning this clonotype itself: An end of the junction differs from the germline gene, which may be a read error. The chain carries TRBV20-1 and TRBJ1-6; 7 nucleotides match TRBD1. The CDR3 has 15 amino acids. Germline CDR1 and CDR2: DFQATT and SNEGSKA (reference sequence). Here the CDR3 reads CIARPGGSYNSPLHF. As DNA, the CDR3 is TGCATTGCTAGGCCAGGGGGGTCCTATAATTCACCCCTCCACTTT.

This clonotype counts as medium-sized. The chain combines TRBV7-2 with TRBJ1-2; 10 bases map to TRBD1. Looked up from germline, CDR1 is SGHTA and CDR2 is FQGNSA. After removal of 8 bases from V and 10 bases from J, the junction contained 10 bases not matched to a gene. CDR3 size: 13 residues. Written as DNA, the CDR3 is TGTGCCAGCGACCGGGACAGGGGCTTTACCTACACCTTC. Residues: CASDRDRGFTYTF.

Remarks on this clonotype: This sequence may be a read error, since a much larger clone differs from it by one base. The CDR3 DNA reads as TGTGCCAGTAGTGAACAGGTGAACACTGAAGTTTTCTTT. Translated: CASSEQVNTEVFF. The V and J genes are TRBV19 and TRBJ1-1, with a tentative D call TRBD1 (5 bases). In germline, CDR1 is LNHDA, CDR2 SQIVND (reference sequence). The CDR3 covers 13 residues.

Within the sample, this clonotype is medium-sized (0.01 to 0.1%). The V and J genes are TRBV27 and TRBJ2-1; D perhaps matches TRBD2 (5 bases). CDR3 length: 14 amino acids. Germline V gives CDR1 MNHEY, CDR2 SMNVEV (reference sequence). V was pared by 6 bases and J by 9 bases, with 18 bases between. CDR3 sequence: CASSHGGQGGEQFF. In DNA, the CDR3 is TGTGCCAGCAGCCACGGCGGGCAAGGCGGTGAGCAGTTCTTC.

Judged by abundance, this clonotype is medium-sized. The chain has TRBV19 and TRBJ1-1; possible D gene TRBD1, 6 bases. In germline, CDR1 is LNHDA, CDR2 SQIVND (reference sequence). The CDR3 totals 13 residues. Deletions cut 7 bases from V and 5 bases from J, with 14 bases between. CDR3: CASNGGRRTEAFF. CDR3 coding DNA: TGTGCCAGTAACGGGGGGCGGAGGACTGAAGCTTTCTTT.

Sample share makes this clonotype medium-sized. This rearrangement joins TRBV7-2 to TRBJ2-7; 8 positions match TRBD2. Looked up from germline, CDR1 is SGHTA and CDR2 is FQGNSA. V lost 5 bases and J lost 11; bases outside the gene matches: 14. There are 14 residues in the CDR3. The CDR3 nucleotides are TGTGCCAGCAGCCTTAACGGGGGAGCGGGAGAGGAGTACTTC. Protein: CASSLNGGAGEEYF.

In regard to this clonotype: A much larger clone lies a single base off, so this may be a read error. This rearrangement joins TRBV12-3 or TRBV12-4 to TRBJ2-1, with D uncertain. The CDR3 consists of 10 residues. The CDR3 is CANSINEQFF. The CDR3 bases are TGTGCCAACAGTATAAATGAGCAGTTCTTC.

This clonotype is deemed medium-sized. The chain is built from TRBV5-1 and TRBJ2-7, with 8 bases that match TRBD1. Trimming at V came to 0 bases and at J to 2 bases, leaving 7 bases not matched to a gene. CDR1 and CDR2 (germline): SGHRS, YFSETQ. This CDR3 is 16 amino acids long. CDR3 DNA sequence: TGCGCCAGCAGCTTGGCCATTGGGACAGGAGCCTACGAGCAGTACTTC. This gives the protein CASSLAIGTGAYEQYF.

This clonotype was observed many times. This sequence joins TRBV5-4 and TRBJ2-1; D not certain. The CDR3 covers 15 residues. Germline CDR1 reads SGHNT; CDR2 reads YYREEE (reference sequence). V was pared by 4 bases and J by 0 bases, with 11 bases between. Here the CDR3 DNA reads TGTGCCAGCAGCGATTTCCAAAGCTCCTACAATGAGCAGTTCTTC. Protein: CASSDFQSSYNEQFF.

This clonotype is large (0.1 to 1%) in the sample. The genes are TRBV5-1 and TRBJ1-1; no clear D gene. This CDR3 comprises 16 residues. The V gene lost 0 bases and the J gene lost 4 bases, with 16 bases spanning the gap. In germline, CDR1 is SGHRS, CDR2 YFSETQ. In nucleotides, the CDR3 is TGCGCCAGCAGCTTGGCCGGGCCCGATCTGGGCACTGAAGCTTTCTTT. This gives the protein CASSLAGPDLGTEAFF.